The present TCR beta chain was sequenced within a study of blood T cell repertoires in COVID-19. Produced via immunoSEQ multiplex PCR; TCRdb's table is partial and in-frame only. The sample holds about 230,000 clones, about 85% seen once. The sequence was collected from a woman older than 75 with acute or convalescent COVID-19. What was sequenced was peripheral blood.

This CDR3 is CASSPQWSGRASYNEQFF. CDR3 coding DNA: TGTGCCAGCAGCCCCCAATGGAGCGGGAGGGCCTCCTACAATGAGCAGTTCTTC. The V and J genes are TRBV14 and TRBJ2-1; 10 nucleotides match TRBD2. Germline V gene data show CDR1 as SGHDN and CDR2 as FVKESK. The CDR3 totals 18 residues. V gave up 4 bases and J gave up 0 bases; unmatched junction bases: 9. The variable domain in full, completed from reference TRBV14 and TRBJ2-1, reads EAGVTQFPSHSVIEKGQTVTLRCDPISGHDNLYWYRRVMGKEIKFLLHFVKESKQDESGMPNNRFLAERTGGTYSTLKVQPAELEDSGVYFCASSPQWSGRASYNEQFFGPGTRLTVL.